This T cell receptor beta chain was profiled in a study of OX40 agonist ivuxolimab in advanced cancers. Regarding the complete study: Ivuxolimab, which targeted the costimulatory receptor OX40 (CD134), was an agonistic, fully human IgG2 monoclonal antibody. Intravenous ivuxolimab was administered to patients every 2 weeks at six dose levels: 0.01, 0.1, 0.3, 1.5, 3 and 10 mg/kg. Of the approximately 50 dose-escalation patients, hepatocellular carcinoma was present in around 19, melanoma in approximately 15, renal cell carcinoma in 9 and head and neck cancer in 9. In the dose-escalation cohort, 82.7% of patients were male, and the mean age was approximately 55 years, with a range of roughly 23 to 85. Prior anti-PD-1, anti-PD-L1 or anti-CTLA-4 therapy was permitted, and checkpoint inhibitors had been received by around 39% of dose-escalation patients. Partial responses occurred in three dose-escalation patients: two with cutaneous melanoma and one with hepatocellular carcinoma. Peripheral TCRbeta sequencing aimed to test whether ivuxolimab altered TCR sequence diversity and caused clonal T-cell expansion. The paper describes the monotherapy dose-escalation part (N ≈ 51 patients) of the phase I trial of ivuxolimab. The paper's findings and limits, for the study overall: On average, CD8+ T cells showed more expanded clones than CD4+ T cells after ivuxolimab. In the 0.1-3.0 mg/kg groups, partial responders had among the lowest normalized peripheral clonal expansion, particularly in CD8+ T cells. Low levels of normalized T-cell clonal expansion were also seen in some patients who did not respond. The antigen specificity of the clonally expanded peripheral T cells was not determined. At doses of 0.1 to 3.0 mg/kg, clonal expansion of both CD4+ and CD8+ T cells in blood was seen between baseline and week 6.

To sequence the TCRbeta CDR3 region, genomic DNA was isolated from the sorted cells. TCRbeta CDR3 regions were sequenced using the immunoSEQ Assay. The source is immuneACCESS, and TCRdb retained only in-frame sequences with V and J called. Part of the clones is not carried over; for the studies checked, unresolved V genes explain less than half of this, and the remainder is unexplained. Here the sample has tens of thousands of clones; around four fifths occur a single time. The ten most abundant clones make up less than 3.5% of the sample. CDR1 and CDR2 were assigned from the germline V gene (reference sequence) as SGHNT and YYREEE. The CDR3 spans 16 residues, from the cysteine through the phenylalanine. Only the CDR3 region is kept as DNA, spanning 48 bases read in frame from base 1. The germline V and J ends show losses of 4 bases and 4 bases respectively, and no gene match explains 11 bases of the junction.

This clone was detected a few times. The clone's antigen remains unknown. Nothing much larger sits one base from this clone, and base qualities are not available. The trial excluded patients who had a history of autoimmune disease or who were on systemic immunosuppression. Peripheral blood for TCR sequencing was collected from all dose cohorts at baseline, on cycle 4 day 1, and on cycle 7 day 1. Samples were obtained from an open-label, multicenter, first-in-human phase I dose-escalation trial of ivuxolimab. Adults with locally advanced or metastatic melanoma, renal cell carcinoma, hepatocellular carcinoma or head and neck squamous cell carcinoma were enrolled in the trial. Before TCR sequencing, CD4+ T cells and CD8+ T cells from peripheral blood were sorted into separate populations.

The rearrangement joined TRBV5-4 to TRBJ2-7; 10 central nucleotides agree with TRBD2. The material sequenced was CD4+ or CD8+ T cells sorted from blood, taken in a trial of the OX40 agonist ivuxolimab. The clonotype was recovered from an adult with an advanced solid tumor such as melanoma, head and neck, liver or kidney cancer. The nucleotide sequence is TGTGCCAGCAGCCAGGGGGTAGCGGGGGGCCTATACGAGCAGTACTTC. Translated, it gives CASSQGVAGGLYEQYF.